The 16 T cell receptor beta chains below all came from one sample that was sequenced in a study of blood T cells in healthy people across ages. The use of a sample-barcoded 5' primer and a J-beta primer mix characterized a second PCR of about 6 to 11 cycles. TCRdb called the 5' RACE reads again in MiXCR, with one record for every CDR3 protein. Of around 900,000 distinct CDR3 sequences in the sample, 29% were seen once. The sequencing sample was made of blood. The receptors were sampled from a woman aged 80 or over in good health.

Concerning this clonotype itself: Just one base apart from a much larger clone, this may be a read error. V usage is TRBV3-1 and J usage is TRBJ1-5; 8 bases fit TRBD1. Germline values: CDR1 LGHDT, CDR2 YNNKEL (reference sequence). Germline trimming cut 4 bases from V and 6 bases from J; bases unmatched to any gene: 5. The CDR3 is 14 amino acids. CDR3 in amino acids: CASSPTGVGQPQHF. CDR3 coding DNA: TGTGCCAGCAGCCCGACAGGGGTCGGTCAGCCCCAGCATTTT.

To note about this clonotype: The CDR3 does not close with the conserved phenylalanine or tryptophan, likely indicating a read error. The DNA is left out, because the CDR3 cannot be placed on it with certainty; the CDR3 is given as TCRdb lists it. The V call is TRBV5-1, the J call TRBJ2-1. Germline V gene sequence: CDR1 SGHRS, CDR2 YFSETQ. The CDR3 is 14 amino acids in total, end residues counted. The CDR3 is CASSSTFKNNEQFG.

This clonotype was detected ten times or more. The chain uses TRBV6-5 and TRBJ2-7; 8 bases are shared with TRBD1. The CDR3 is made up of 15 amino acids. V dropped 4 bases and J dropped 6; count of bases not matched to a gene: 11. The germline CDR1 and CDR2 sequences are MNHEY and SVGAGI. The CDR3, as DNA: TGTGCCAGCAGTTTAACCACGACAGGGGCGGGCGAGCAGTACTTC. The encoded protein is CASSLTTTGAGEQYF.

There are a few counts of this clonotype. The chain has TRBV7-2 and TRBJ1-3; the D is unclear. The V end was cut by 3 bases, the J end by 5 bases, with 5 bases between. CDR3 length equals 12 residues. CDR1 is SGHTA, CDR2 FQGNSA, per germline. This chain's CDR3 is CASSLTRNTIYF. The CDR3, as DNA: TGTGCCAGCAGCTTGACGAGAAACACCATATATTTT.

Of note for this clonotype: This may be a read error, as it is one base from a much larger clone. This chain links TRBV20-1 with TRBJ2-1; TRBD2 agrees at 15 bases. Germline assignment: CDR1 DFQATT and CDR2 SNEGSKA (reference sequence). This CDR3 has 17 residues. V was clipped by 2 bases and J by 7 bases; unmatched bases: 9. The CDR3 DNA reads TGCAGTGCTAGAAAGGGGACTAGCGGGGGGCGGAGGAATGAGCAGTTCTTC. Protein sequence: CSARKGTSGGRRNEQFF.

With respect to this clonotype: This could be a read error, since a much larger clone is one nucleotide away. The chain employs TRBV4-1 and TRBJ1-4; D gene uncertain. The CDR3 totals 15 residues. Germline V gene data show CDR1 as MGHRA and CDR2 as YSYEKL. The CDR3 DNA reads TGCGCCAGCAGCCAAGATACCGGGTTTAATGACAAACTGTTTTTT. It codes for CASSQDTGFNDKLFF.

V and J are TRBV21-1 and TRBJ2-1; the table assigns TRBD2, which was not confirmed against the DNA. TRBV21-1 is noted as a pseudogene. The CDR3 has 15 residues. In DNA form, the CDR3 reads TGTGCCAGCATCAATCTAGCGGGGGGGGACAATGAGCAGTTCTTC. Protein: CASINLAGGDNEQFF.

This clonotype was seen at least ten times. The rearrangement links TRBV12-3 or TRBV12-4 to TRBJ1-1, with 9 bases aligning to TRBD1. Trimming cost V 4 bases and J 3 bases; bases outside gene matches: 6. The CDR3 covers 15 residues. CDR3 residues: CASSSSGQGYTEAFF. The CDR3 bases are TGTGCCAGCAGTTCCTCCGGACAGGGGTACACTGAAGCTTTCTTT.

With respect to this clonotype: Relative to the germline gene, one junction end is altered; a read error may explain this. V and J are TRBV6-5 and TRBJ1-2; possibly TRBD1 for D (5 bases). This CDR3 contains 14 residues. Germline CDR1 reads MNHEY; CDR2 reads SVGAGI. The chain's CDR3 is CASSYKRGEGGYIF. The CDR3 region has the DNA TGTGCCAGCAGTTACAAAAGAGGGGAGGGTGGCTACATCTTC.

Remarks on this clonotype: A much more abundant neighbour one base away suggests this may be a read error. The chain employs TRBV12-3 or TRBV12-4 and TRBJ2-1, with D perhaps matching TRBD1 or TRBD2 (5 bases each). The CDR3 is 13 amino acids. Trimming stripped 5 bases from V and 12 bases from J, with 17 bases between. Written as DNA, the CDR3 is TGTGCCAGCAGTGTGTGGGGACGCGGTGGGCAGTTCTTC. This encodes CASSVWGRGGQFF.

The CDR3 nucleotides read TGTGCCAGCGGCCGTTTAACAGGAAACTATGGCTACACCTTC. Encoded protein: CASGRLTGNYGYTF. The V call is TRBV7-2, the J call TRBJ1-2, with a tentative D call TRBD1 (5 bases). The CDR3 covers 14 residues. Germline loops: CDR1 SGHTA, CDR2 FQGNSA. V lost 8 bases and J 2 bases, leaving 15 bases between the germline ends. Complete variable domain (other parts from reference TRBV7-2 and TRBJ1-2): GAGVSQSPSNKVTEKGKDVELRCDPISGHTALYWYRQSLGQGLEFLIYFQGNSAPDKSGLPSDRFSAERTGGSVSTLTIQRTQQEDSAVYLCASGRLTGNYGYTFGSGTRLTVV.

A note on this clonotype: Relative to the germline gene, one junction end is altered; a read error may explain this. This chain joins TRBV5-6 and TRBJ2-1, with 8 bases fitting TRBD2. CDR1 SGHDT and CDR2 YYEEEE come from the germline V gene. The CDR3 runs to 16 residues. Written as DNA, the CDR3 is TGTGCCGGCAGTACTGGGACGGGGCTAGCGGGTAATGAGCAGTTCTTC. It is translated as CAGSTGTGLAGNEQFF.

Notes on this clonotype: Compared with germline, one end of the junction differs, possibly owing to a read error. The chain is built from TRBV7-2 and TRBJ2-3; D is possibly TRBD1 (6 bases). The CDR3 totals 14 residues. CDR1 and CDR2 (germline): SGHTA, FQGNSA. CDR3 protein: CASNLGGIQEAQYF. DNA of the CDR3: TGTGCCAGCAACTTAGGGGGTATCCAAGAGGCCCAGTATTTT.

This clonotype was counted many times. The chain recombines TRBV15 with TRBJ1-5, with 10 nucleotides matching TRBD1. Germline loops: CDR1 LNHNV, CDR2 YYDKDF (reference sequence). J lost 5 bases, V lost 2 bases, and 3 bases had no gene match. The CDR3 sequence is 15 residues long. The CDR3 region is CATSRTGTGDQPQHF. In nucleotides, the CDR3 is TGTGCCACCAGCAGAACCGGGACAGGGGATCAGCCCCAGCATTTT. Based on the CDR3 plus reference TRBV15 and TRBJ1-5, the full variable domain is DAMVIQNPRYQVTQFGKPVTLSCSQTLNHNVMYWYQQKSSQAPKLLFHYYDKDFNNEADTPDNFQSRRPNTSFCFLDIRSPGLGDTAMYLCATSRTGTGDQPQHFGDGTRLSIL.

Many counts were recorded for this clonotype. The chain carries TRBV6-2 or TRBV6-3 and TRBJ2-1, with D possibly TRBD2 on 7 matching bases. The CDR3 length is 14 residues. Germline CDR1 MNHEY, CDR2 SVGEGT. Trimming pared 6 bases from V and 8 bases from J, leaving 17 bases between. Written as DNA, the CDR3 is TGTGCCAGCAGAACACCGGGGGGCCAGCATGAGCAGTTCTTC. It specifies CASRTPGGQHEQFF.

This rearrangement joins TRBV5-1 to TRBJ2-1; D unclear. Trimming removed 6 bases at V and 5 bases at J, with 9 bases between. CDR3 size: 12 residues. Looked up from germline, CDR1 is SGHRS and CDR2 is YFSETQ. The CDR3 spells CASNLQNNEQFF. The CDR3 DNA reads TGCGCCAGCAACCTTCAGAACAATGAGCAGTTCTTC.